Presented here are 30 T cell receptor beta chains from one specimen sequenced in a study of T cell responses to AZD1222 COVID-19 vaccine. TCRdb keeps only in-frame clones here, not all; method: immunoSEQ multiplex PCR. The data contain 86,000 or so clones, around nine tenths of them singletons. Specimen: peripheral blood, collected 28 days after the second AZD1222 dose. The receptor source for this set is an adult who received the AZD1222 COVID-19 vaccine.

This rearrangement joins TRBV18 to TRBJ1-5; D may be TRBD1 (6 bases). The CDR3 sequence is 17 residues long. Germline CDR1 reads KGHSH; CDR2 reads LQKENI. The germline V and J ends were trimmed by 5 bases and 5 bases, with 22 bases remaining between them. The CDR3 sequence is CASSGAGTGRGDQPQHF. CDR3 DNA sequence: TGTGCCAGCTCAGGGGCAGGAACAGGGCGAGGGGATCAGCCCCAGCATTTT.

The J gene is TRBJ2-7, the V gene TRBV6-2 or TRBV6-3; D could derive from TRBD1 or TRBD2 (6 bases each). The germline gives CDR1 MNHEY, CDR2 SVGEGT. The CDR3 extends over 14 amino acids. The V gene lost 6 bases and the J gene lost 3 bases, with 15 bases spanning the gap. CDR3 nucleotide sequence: TGTGCCAGCAGCCCGTCGGGGGCCTTCTACGAGCAGTACTTC. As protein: CASSPSGAFYEQYF.

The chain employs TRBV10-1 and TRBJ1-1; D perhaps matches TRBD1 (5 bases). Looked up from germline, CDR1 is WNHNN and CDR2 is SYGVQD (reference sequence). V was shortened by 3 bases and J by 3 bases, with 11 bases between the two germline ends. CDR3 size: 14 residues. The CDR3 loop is CASSDRTKDTEAFF. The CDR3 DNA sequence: TGCGCCAGCAGTGATAGGACAAAGGACACTGAAGCTTTCTTT.

As DNA, the CDR3 is TGCAGTGCTGACTCAGAGTATGGCTACACCTTC. Protein sequence: CSADSEYGYTF. V usage is TRBV20-1 and J usage is TRBJ1-2, with no clear D. This CDR3 is built from 11 residues. V was clipped by 5 bases and J by 5 bases, with 9 bases between them. Germline assignment: CDR1 DFQATT and CDR2 SNEGSKA (reference sequence).

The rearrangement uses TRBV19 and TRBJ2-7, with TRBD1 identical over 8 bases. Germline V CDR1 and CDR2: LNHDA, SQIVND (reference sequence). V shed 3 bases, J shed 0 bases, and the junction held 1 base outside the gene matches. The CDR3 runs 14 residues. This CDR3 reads CASSIGQGSYEQYF. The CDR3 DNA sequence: TGTGCCAGTAGTATCGGACAGGGCTCCTACGAGCAGTACTTC.

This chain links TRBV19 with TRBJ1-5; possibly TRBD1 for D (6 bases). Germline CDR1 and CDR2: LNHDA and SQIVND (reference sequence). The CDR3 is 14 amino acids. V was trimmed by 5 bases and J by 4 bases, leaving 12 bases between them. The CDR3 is CASSSQGWNQPQHF. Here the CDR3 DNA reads TGTGCCAGTAGTTCACAGGGTTGGAATCAGCCCCAGCATTTT.

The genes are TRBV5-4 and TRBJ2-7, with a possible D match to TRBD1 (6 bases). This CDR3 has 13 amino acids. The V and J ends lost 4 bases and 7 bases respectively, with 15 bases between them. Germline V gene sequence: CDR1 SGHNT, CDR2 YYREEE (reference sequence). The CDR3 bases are TGTGCCAGCAGCAAACCAGATACAGGGGAGCAGTACTTC. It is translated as CASSKPDTGEQYF.

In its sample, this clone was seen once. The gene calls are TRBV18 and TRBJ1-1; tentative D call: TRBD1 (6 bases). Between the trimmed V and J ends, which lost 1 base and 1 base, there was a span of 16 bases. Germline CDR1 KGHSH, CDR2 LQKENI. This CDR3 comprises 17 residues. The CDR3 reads CASSPQSRGARNTEAFF. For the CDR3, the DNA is TGTGCCAGCTCACCACAATCCCGGGGGGCGAGGAACACTGAAGCTTTCTTT.

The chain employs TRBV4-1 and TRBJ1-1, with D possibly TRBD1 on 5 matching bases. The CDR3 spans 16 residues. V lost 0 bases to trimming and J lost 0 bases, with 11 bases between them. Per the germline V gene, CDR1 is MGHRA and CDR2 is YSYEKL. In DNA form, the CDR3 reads TGCGCCAGCAGCCAAGAATACAGGATATTGAACACTGAAGCTTTCTTT. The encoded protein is CASSQEYRILNTEAFF.

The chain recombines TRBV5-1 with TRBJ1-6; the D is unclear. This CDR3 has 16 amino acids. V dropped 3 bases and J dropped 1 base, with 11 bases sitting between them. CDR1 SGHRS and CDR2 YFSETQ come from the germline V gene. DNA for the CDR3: TGCGCCAGCAGCTGGCGAGGTGGGTCCTATAATTCACCCCTCCACTTT. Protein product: CASSWRGGSYNSPLHF.

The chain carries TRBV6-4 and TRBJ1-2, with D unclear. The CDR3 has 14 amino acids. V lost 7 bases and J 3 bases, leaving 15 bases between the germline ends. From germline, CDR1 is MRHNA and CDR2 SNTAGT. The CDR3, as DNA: TGTGCCAGCACCCCCCGGACGGAGTACTATGGCTACACCTTC. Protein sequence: CASTPRTEYYGYTF.

The CDR3 loop reads CASSLAMDGAHTF. The CDR3 DNA reads as TGTGCCAGCAGTTTAGCGATGGACGGAGCCCACACCTTC. This rearrangement joins TRBV12-3 or TRBV12-4 to TRBJ1-2, with no clear D. CDR3 length equals 13 residues. V was pared by 0 bases and J by 12 bases, with 14 bases between.

The CDR3 protein is CASSFSGDLNEQYF. DNA for the CDR3: TGTGCCAGCAGTTTCAGCGGCGACCTTAACGAGCAGTACTTC. The genes are TRBV28 and TRBJ2-7; D may be TRBD2 (5 bases). This CDR3 has 14 residues. Germline values: CDR1 MDHEN, CDR2 SYDVKM. V dropped 3 bases and J dropped 5 bases, with 14 bases sitting between them.

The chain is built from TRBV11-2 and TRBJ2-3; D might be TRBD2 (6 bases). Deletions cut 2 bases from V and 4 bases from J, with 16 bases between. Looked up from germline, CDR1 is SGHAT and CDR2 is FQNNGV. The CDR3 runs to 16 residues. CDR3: CASSLTLTSGADTQYF. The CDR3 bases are TGTGCCAGCAGCTTAACCCTGACTAGTGGGGCAGATACGCAGTATTTT.

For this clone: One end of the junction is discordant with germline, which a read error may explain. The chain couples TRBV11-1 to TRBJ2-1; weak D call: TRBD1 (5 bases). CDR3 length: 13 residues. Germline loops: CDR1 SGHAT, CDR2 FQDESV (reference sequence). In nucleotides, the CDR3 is TGTGCCAGCAGCTTAGTAAGACAGACTTCCTCCCTCTTC. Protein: CASSLVRQTSSLF.

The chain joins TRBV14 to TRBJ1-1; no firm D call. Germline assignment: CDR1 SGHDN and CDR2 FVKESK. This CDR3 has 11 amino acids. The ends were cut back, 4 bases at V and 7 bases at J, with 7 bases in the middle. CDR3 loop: CASSPLFEAFF. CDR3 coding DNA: TGTGCCAGCAGCCCTTTATTTGAAGCTTTCTTT.

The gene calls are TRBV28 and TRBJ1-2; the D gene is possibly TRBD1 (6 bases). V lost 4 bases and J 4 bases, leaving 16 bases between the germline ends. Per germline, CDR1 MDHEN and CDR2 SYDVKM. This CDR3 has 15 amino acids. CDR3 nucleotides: TGTGCCAGCAGTTCCTACCTTGGACAGATCTATGGCTACACCTTC. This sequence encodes CASSSYLGQIYGYTF.

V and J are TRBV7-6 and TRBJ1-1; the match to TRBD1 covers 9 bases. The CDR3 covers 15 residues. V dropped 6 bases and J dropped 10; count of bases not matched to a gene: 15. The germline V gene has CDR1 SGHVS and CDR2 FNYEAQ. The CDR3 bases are TGTGCCAGCAGTTCTTCCGGGACAGGGTTCGGCCGAGCTTTCTTT. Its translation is CASSSSGTGFGRAFF.

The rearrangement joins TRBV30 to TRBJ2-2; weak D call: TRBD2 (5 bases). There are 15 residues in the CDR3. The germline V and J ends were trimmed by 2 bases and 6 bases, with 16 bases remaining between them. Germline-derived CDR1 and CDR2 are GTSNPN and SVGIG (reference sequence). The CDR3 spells CAWSTGSTRAGELFF. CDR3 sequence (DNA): TGTGCCTGGAGTACCGGGTCCACGAGGGCCGGGGAGCTGTTTTTT.

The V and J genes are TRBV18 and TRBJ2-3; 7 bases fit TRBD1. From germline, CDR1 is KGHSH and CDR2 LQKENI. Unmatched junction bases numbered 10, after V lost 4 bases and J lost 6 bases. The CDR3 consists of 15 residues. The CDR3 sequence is CASSLRQGTVDTQYF. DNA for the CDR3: TGTGCCAGCTCACTTCGACAGGGCACTGTGGATACGCAGTATTTT. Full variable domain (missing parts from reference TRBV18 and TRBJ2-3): NAGVMQNPRHLVRRRGQEARLRCSPMKGHSHVYWYRQLPEEGLKFMVYLQKENIIDESGMPKERFSAEFPKEGPSILRIQQVVRGDSAAYFCASSLRQGTVDTQYFGPGTRLTVL.

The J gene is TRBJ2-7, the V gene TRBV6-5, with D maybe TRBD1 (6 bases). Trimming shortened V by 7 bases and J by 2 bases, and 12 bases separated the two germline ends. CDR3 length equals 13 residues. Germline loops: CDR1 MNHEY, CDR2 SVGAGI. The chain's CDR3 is CASTTGFPYEQYF. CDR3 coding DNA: TGTGCCAGCACCACAGGGTTTCCCTACGAGCAGTACTTC.

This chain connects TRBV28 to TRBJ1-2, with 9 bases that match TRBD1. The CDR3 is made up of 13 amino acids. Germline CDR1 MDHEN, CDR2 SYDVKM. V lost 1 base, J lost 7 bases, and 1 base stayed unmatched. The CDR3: CASSLSDRGGYTF. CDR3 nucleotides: TGTGCCAGCAGTTTATCGGACAGGGGTGGCTACACCTTC.

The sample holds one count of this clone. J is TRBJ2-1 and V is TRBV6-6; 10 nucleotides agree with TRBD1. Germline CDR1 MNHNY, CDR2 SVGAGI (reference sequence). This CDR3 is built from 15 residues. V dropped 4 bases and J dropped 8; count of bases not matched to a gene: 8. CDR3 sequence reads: CASSFRDRGGDEQFF. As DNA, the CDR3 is TGTGCCAGCAGTTTCCGGGACAGGGGCGGAGATGAGCAGTTCTTC.

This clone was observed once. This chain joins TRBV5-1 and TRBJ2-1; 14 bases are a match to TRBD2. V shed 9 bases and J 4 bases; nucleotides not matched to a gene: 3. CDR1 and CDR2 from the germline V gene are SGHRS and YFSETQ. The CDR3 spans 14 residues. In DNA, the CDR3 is TGCGCCACCGGGACTAGCGGGAGATACAATGAGCAGTTCTTC. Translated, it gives CATGTSGRYNEQFF.

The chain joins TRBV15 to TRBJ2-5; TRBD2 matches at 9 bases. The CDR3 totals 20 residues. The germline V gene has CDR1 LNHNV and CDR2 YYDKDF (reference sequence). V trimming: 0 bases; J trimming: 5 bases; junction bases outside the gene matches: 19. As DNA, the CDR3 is TGTGCCACCAGCAGAGAACCCCCCCGGATGCTAGCGGGGATGAAGGAGACCCAGTACTTC. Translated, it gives CATSREPPRMLAGMKETQYF.

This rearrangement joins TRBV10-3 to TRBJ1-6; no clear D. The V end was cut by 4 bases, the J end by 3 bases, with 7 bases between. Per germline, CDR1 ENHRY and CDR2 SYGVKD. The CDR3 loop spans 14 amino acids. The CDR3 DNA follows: TGTGCCATCAGTGTGGGGAACTATAATTCACCCCTCCACTTT. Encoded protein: CAISVGNYNSPLHF.

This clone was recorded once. CDR3 DNA sequence: TGTGCCACCAGCAGGGGGGGGTTATATACGCAGTATTTT. Encoded protein: CATSRGGLYTQYF. The V gene is TRBV15, the J gene TRBJ2-3; 7 bases are shared with TRBD2. Germline V gene data show CDR1 as LNHNV and CDR2 as YYDKDF (reference sequence). This CDR3 has 13 residues. Trimming took 3 bases from V and 7 from J; bases not matched to a gene: 4. The variable domain in full, with the rest retrieved from reference TRBV15 and TRBJ2-3, is DAMVIQNPRYQVTQFGKPVTLSCSQTLNHNVMYWYQQKSSQAPKLLFHYYDKDFNNEADTPDNFQSRRPNTSFCFLDIRSPGLGDTAMYLCATSRGGLYTQYFGPGTRLTVL.

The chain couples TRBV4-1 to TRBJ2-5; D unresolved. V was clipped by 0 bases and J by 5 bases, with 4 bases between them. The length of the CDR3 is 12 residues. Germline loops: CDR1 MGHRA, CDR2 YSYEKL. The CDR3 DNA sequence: TGCGCCAGCAGCCAAGAAAGCGAGACCCAGTACTTC. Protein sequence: CASSQESETQYF.

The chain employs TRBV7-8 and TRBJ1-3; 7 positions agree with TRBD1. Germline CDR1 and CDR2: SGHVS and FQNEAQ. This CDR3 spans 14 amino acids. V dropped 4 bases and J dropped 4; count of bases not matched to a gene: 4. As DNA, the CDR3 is TGTGCCAGCAGCTCCCCGGGACAGGGAAACACCATATATTTT. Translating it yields CASSSPGQGNTIYF. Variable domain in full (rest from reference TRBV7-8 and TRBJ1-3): GAGVSQSPRYKVAKRGQDVALRCDPISGHVSLFWYQQALGQGPEFLTYFQNEAQLDKSGLPSDRFFAERPEGSVSTLKIQRTQQEDSAVYLCASSSPGQGNTIYFGEGSWLTVV.

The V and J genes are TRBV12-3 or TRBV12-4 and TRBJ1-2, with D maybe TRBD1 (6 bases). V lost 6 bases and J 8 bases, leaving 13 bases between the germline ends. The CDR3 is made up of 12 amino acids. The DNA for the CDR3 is TGTGCCAGCAGGCTCAGGGGAGAGGGCTACACCTTC. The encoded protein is CASRLRGEGYTF.